The clone carrying this T cell receptor beta chain occurred a few times. Its cognate antigen is unknown. The data derive from a study of T cells in Graves' hyperthyroidism and ophthalmopathy. Overall study findings and caveats: Most thyroid clonotypes expanded above 0.001 appeared in blood too. The model foresaw ophthalmopathy a median about 6.5 months prior to onset.

RNA transcripts served as the template for amplifying TCR beta CDR3 regions. When the TCR CDR3 underwent first-round RT-PCR, the HTBI primer set was used. TCRdb called the multiplex PCR reads again in MiXCR, with one record for every CDR3 protein. This sample carries roughly 580,000 distinct CDR3 sequences, roughly 50% of them seen once, and the ten largest clones take approximately 8.2%. Germline CDR1 is SEHNR and CDR2 is FQNEAQ (reference sequence). The V and J ends lost 5 bases and 5 bases, in that order; junction bases with no gene match: 2. CDR3 size: 14 residues. Input material: peripheral blood or thyroid tissue (not recorded which). J is TRBJ1-5 and V is TRBV7-9; TRBD1 matches 11 bases. The receptor was derived from a woman between 18 and 29 years old with Graves' hyperthyroidism. The CDR3 protein is CASSGQGADQPQHF. The CDR3 coding sequence is TGTGCCAGCAGCGGACAGGGGGCGGATCAGCCCCAGCATTTT.